Listed here are 20 T cell receptor beta chains from one sample, sequenced in a study of OX40 agonist ivuxolimab in advanced cancers. Sequencing used immunoSEQ multiplex PCR; TCRdb keeps in-frame clones, though not all of them. There are under 70,000 clones in the sample; about 90% occur only once, and roughly 2% lies in the top ten. This sample comprised CD4+ or CD8+ T cells sorted from blood, obtained in a trial of the OX40 agonist ivuxolimab. All receptors come from an adult with an advanced solid tumor such as melanoma, head and neck, liver or kidney cancer.

V gene TRBV7-3 combines with J gene TRBJ2-1; 8 bases match TRBD2. V shed 4 bases and J 6 bases; nucleotides not matched to a gene: 8. The V gene's germline CDR1 is SGHTA and CDR2 FQGTGA. The CDR3 spans 15 residues. The CDR3 loop reads CASSYQSGSPNEQFF. CDR3 DNA sequence: TGTGCCAGCAGCTATCAAAGCGGGAGCCCCAATGAGCAGTTCTTC.

The rearrangement uses TRBV29-1 and TRBJ2-3; D gene unclear. The CDR3 length is 10 residues. Germline CDR1 is SQVTM and CDR2 is ANQGSEA. V dropped 4 bases and J dropped 8 bases, with 7 bases sitting between them. In nucleotides, the CDR3 is TGCAGCGTTGCGTACGGTACGCAGTATTTT. It encodes CSVAYGTQYF.

This chain connects TRBV5-1 to TRBJ2-5, with D possibly being TRBD1 (5 bases). CDR1 is SGHRS and CDR2 is YFSETQ in the germline V gene. The V end lost 4 bases, the J end lost 1 base, and 17 bases lay between the germline ends. CDR3 size: 16 residues. The CDR3 DNA is TGCGCCAGCAGCATTGACAGCGAAGTAATCCAAGAGACCCAGTACTTC. Its protein product is CASSIDSEVIQETQYF.

The gene calls are TRBV5-7 and TRBJ1-5; no reliable D call. TRBV5-7 carries the ORF label, with uncertain function. The V end was cut by 0 bases, the J end by 4 bases, with 8 bases between. This CDR3 region has 14 residues. CDR3 in amino acids: CASSLESRNQPQHF. Written as DNA, the CDR3 is TGTGCCAGCAGCTTGGAAAGCAGGAATCAGCCCCAGCATTTT.

The sample holds a few counts of this clone. The V and J genes are TRBV10-1 and TRBJ2-3, with 13 bases matching TRBD2. This CDR3 has 15 amino acids. The ends lost 8 bases at V and 1 base at J; junction bases unmatched: 3. CDR1 WNHNN and CDR2 SYGVQD come from the germline V gene (reference sequence). The CDR3 loop is CASRGTSGGTDTQYF. CDR3 nucleotide sequence: TGCGCCAGCCGAGGGACTAGCGGGGGCACAGATACGCAGTATTTT.

The chain couples TRBV6-5 to TRBJ2-2; 12 bases are shared with TRBD2. The CDR3 totals 15 residues. Germline V lookup: CDR1 MNHEY, CDR2 SVGAGI. V was pared by 6 bases and J by 3 bases, with 2 bases of the junction left unmatched. The CDR3 sequence: CASRTSGGYTGELFF. The CDR3 region has the DNA TGTGCCAGCAGGACTAGCGGGGGATACACCGGGGAGCTGTTTTTT.

The gene calls are TRBV5-6 and TRBJ1-4, with D possibly TRBD1 on 5 matching bases. V lost 6 bases to trimming and J lost 4 bases, with 13 bases between them. Looked up from germline, CDR1 is SGHDT and CDR2 is YYEEEE. The CDR3 length is 14 residues. The CDR3 DNA follows: TGTGCCAGCACCCGACAGCCTGGTAATGAAAAACTGTTTTTT. Amino acid sequence: CASTRQPGNEKLFF.

Only a few counts were recorded for this clone. The chain has TRBV19 and TRBJ2-6; D remains unclear. The CDR3 loop spans 15 amino acids. Deletions cut 6 bases from V and 2 bases from J, with 11 bases between. Germline assignment: CDR1 LNHDA and CDR2 SQIVND (reference sequence). In DNA form, the CDR3 reads TGTGCCAGTAGCCTCGGTTCAGCTGGGGCCAACGTCCTGACTTTC. Its translation is CASSLGSAGANVLTF.

As concerns this clone: This CDR3 is also generated by other DNA sequences in the sample. This chain connects TRBV28 to TRBJ2-2; 8 bases align to TRBD2. The CDR3 totals 13 residues. CDR1 MDHEN and CDR2 SYDVKM come from the germline V gene. After removal of 6 bases from V and 4 bases from J, the junction contained 1 base not matched to a gene. The CDR3 sequence is CASRRGATGELFF. As DNA, the CDR3 is TGTGCCAGCAGGCGGGGGGCCACCGGGGAGCTGTTTTTT.

This chain joins TRBV28 and TRBJ2-7; 10 nucleotides align to TRBD2. The germline V gene has CDR1 MDHEN and CDR2 SYDVKM. CDR3 length equals 15 residues. The V segment lost 4 bases and the J segment 6 bases; nucleotides outside the gene matches: 9. CDR3 bases: TGTGCCAGCAGTTCCCGGACTAGCGGAGGGGCCGAGCAGTACTTC. The encoded protein is CASSSRTSGGAEQYF.

The rearrangement joins TRBV29-1 to TRBJ2-1; 8 nucleotides agree with TRBD1. The CDR3 runs 15 residues. Germline trimming cut 6 bases from V and 7 bases from J; bases unmatched to any gene: 14. Germline loops: CDR1 SQVTM, CDR2 ANQGSEA. The CDR3 DNA is TGCAGCGTGGGCGATGACAGGGGAGAGGGGAATGAGCAGTTCTTC. This sequence encodes CSVGDDRGEGNEQFF.

The count of this clone is one. The chain joins TRBV28 to TRBJ1-4, with 8 bases lining up with TRBD1. CDR1 MDHEN and CDR2 SYDVKM come from the germline V gene. J lost 2 bases, V lost 6 bases, and 8 bases had no gene match. This CDR3 has 16 amino acids. The CDR3 loop reads CASRQGGLSTNEKLFF. DNA of the CDR3: TGTGCCAGCAGACAGGGGGGGCTCTCTACTAATGAAAAACTGTTTTTT.

This chain uses TRBV15 with TRBJ2-1; 8 nucleotides agree with TRBD2. After removal of 0 bases from V and 9 bases from J, the junction contained 13 bases not matched to a gene. CDR1 LNHNV and CDR2 YYDKDF come from the germline V gene (reference sequence). This CDR3 has 17 amino acids. CDR3 in amino acids: CATSRDTIAGRSGEQFF. The DNA of the CDR3 is TGTGCCACCAGCAGAGACACTATAGCGGGACGGTCGGGTGAGCAGTTCTTC.

The rearrangement uses TRBV5-5 and TRBJ2-1; TRBD2 is a possible D gene (6 bases). Trimming shortened V by 4 bases and J by 7 bases, and 15 bases separated the two germline ends. The CDR3 has 14 amino acids. Germline loops: CDR1 SGHKS, CDR2 YYEKEE (reference sequence). CDR3 residues: CASSGGDWKNEQFF. The CDR3 DNA is TGTGCCAGCAGCGGCGGGGACTGGAAAAATGAGCAGTTCTTC.

This clone has only a few counts. The sample has other DNA sequences that encode this CDR3 too. The chain couples TRBV15 to TRBJ1-5, with D hard to call. The CDR3 length is 12 residues. V was clipped by 5 bases and J by 4 bases, with 6 bases between them. Looked up from germline, CDR1 is LNHNV and CDR2 is YYDKDF (reference sequence). This CDR3 reads CATSRGNQPQHF. The CDR3 bases are TGTGCCACCAGCCGAGGGAATCAGCCCCAGCATTTT.

The gene calls are TRBV9 and TRBJ2-1, with 11 bases fitting TRBD2. J gave up 9 bases and V 0 bases, and 5 bases lay outside the gene matches. The CDR3 has 15 amino acids. Germline assignment: CDR1 SGDLS and CDR2 YYNGEE. The CDR3 spells CASSVASGGPREQFF. In nucleotides, the CDR3 is TGTGCCAGCAGCGTAGCTAGCGGGGGGCCCCGTGAGCAGTTCTTC.

The J gene is TRBJ1-3, the V gene TRBV6-6; perhaps TRBD1 as D (5 bases). Germline CDR1 and CDR2: MNHNY and SVGAGI (reference sequence). This CDR3 is 14 amino acids long. V lost 6 bases and J 1 base, leaving 10 bases between the germline ends. CDR3 sequence reads: CASRGTASGNTIYF. Written as DNA, the CDR3 is TGTGCCAGCAGGGGGACGGCTTCTGGAAACACCATATATTTT.

The gene calls are TRBV5-1 and TRBJ1-1; D might be TRBD1 (6 bases). CDR1 and CDR2 (germline): SGHRS, YFSETQ. V dropped 4 bases and J dropped 3 bases, with 13 bases sitting between them. The CDR3 runs 14 residues. The CDR3 DNA reads as TGCGCCAGCAGCGGACAGTACTTCGACACTGAAGCTTTCTTT. It encodes CASSGQYFDTEAFF. The variable domain in full, with the rest retrieved from reference TRBV5-1 and TRBJ1-1, is KAGVTQTPRYLIKTRGQQVTLSCSPISGHRSVSWYQQTPGQGLQFLFEYFSETQRNKGNFPGRFSGRQFSNSRSEMNVSTLELGDSALYLCASSGQYFDTEAFFGQGTRLTVV.

This clone is a singleton in its sample. The chain uses TRBV9 and TRBJ2-7, with 12 bases identical to TRBD2. In germline, CDR1 is SGDLS, CDR2 YYNGEE. The V and J ends lost 4 bases and 5 bases, in that order; junction bases with no gene match: 10. There are 16 residues in the CDR3. The CDR3 region is CASSSRGWTSGDEQYF. Written as DNA, the CDR3 is TGTGCCAGCAGCTCTCGGGGGTGGACTAGCGGGGACGAGCAGTACTTC. The whole variable domain, filled in from reference TRBV9 and TRBJ2-7, reads DSGVTQTPKHLITATGQRVTLRCSPRSGDLSVYWYQQSLDQGLQFLIQYYNGEERAKGNILERFSAQQFPDLHSELNLSSLELGDSALYFCASSSRGWTSGDEQYFGPGTRLTVT.

The chain uses TRBV7-9 and TRBJ2-1; TRBD2 aligns across 12 bases. The trim removed 5 bases at V and 10 bases at J, leaving 12 bases unmatched. This CDR3 region has 16 residues. Germline values: CDR1 SEHNR, CDR2 FQNEAQ (reference sequence). The chain's CDR3 is CASSPPGLAGGSEQFF. For the CDR3, the DNA is TGTGCCAGCAGCCCCCCGGGGCTAGCGGGAGGGTCGGAGCAGTTCTTC.